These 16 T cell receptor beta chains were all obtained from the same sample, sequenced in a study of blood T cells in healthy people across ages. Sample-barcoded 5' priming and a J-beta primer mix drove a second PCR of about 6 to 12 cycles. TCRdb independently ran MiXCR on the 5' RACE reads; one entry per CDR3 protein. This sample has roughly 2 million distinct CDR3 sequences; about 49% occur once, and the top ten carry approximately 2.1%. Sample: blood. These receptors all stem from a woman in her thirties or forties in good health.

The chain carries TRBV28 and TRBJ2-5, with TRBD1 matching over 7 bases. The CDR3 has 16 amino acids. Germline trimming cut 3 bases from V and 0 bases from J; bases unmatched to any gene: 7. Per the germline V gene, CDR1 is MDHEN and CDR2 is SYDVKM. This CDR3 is CASSFGAGGYQETQYF. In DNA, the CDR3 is TGTGCCAGCAGTTTCGGGGCAGGGGGATACCAAGAGACCCAGTACTTC.

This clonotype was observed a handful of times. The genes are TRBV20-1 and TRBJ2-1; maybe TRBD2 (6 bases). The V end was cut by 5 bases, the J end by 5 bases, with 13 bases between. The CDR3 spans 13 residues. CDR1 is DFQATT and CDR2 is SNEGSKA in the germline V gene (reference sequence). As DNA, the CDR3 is TGCAGTGCTGACCGGGACTTCGACAATGAGCAGTTCTTC. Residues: CSADRDFDNEQFF.

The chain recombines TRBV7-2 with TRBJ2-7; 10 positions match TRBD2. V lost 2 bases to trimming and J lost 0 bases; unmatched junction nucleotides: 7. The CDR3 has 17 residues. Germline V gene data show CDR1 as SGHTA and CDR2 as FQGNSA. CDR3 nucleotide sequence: TGTGCCAGCAGCTTATCGGCCCTAGCGGGGGCCTCCTACGAGCAGTACTTC. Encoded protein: CASSLSALAGASYEQYF.

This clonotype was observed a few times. CDR3 bases: TGCGCCAGCAGCTTGGCATATCCTCTGCGGGGGGACAATGAGCAGTTCTTC. Amino acid sequence: CASSLAYPLRGDNEQFF. This sequence joins TRBV5-1 and TRBJ2-1; 8 nucleotides line up with TRBD2. The CDR3 length is 17 residues. Germline V gene sequence: CDR1 SGHRS, CDR2 YFSETQ. Germline trimming cut 0 bases from V and 5 bases from J; bases unmatched to any gene: 10. Supplemented by reference TRBV5-1 and TRBJ2-1, the full variable domain reads KAGVTQTPRYLIKTRGQQVTLSCSPISGHRSVSWYQQTPGQGLQFLFEYFSETQRNKGNFPGRFSGRQFSNSRSEMNVSTLELGDSALYLCASSLAYPLRGDNEQFFGPGTRLTVL.

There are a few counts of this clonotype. CDR3 in DNA: TGTGCCAGCACCCCGGGGACCTTGGGAGAGCAGTACTTC. As protein: CASTPGTLGEQYF. The chain uses TRBV6-2 or TRBV6-3 and TRBJ2-5, with D perhaps matching TRBD1 or TRBD2 (5 bases each). V was pared by 7 bases and J by 11 bases, with 20 bases between. Germline CDR1 is MNHEY and CDR2 is SVGEGT. The length of the CDR3 is 13 residues.

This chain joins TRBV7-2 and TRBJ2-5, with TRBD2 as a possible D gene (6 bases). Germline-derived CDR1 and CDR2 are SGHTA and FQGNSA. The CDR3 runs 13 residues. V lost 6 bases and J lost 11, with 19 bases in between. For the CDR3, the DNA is TGTGCCAGCAGGAGGATATCTACGGGGGAGCAGTACTTC. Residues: CASRRISTGEQYF.

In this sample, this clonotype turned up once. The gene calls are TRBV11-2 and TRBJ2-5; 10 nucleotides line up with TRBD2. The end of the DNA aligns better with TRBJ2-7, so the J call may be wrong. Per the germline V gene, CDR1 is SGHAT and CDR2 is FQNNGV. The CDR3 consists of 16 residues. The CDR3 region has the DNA TGTGCCAGCAGCTTATCGCTAGCGGGGGATTTTGGCGAGCAGTACTTC. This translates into CASSLSLAGDFGEQYF.

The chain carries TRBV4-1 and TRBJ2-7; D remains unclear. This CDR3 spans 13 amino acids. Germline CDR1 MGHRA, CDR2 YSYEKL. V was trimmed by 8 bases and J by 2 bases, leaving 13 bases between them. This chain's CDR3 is CASPKVGAYEQYF. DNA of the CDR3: TGCGCCAGCCCGAAGGTTGGGGCCTACGAGCAGTACTTC.

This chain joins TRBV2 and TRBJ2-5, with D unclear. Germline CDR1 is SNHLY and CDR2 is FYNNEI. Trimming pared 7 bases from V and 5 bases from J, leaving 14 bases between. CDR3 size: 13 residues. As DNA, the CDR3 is TGTGCCAGCATTGGAAGTGCGGAGGAGACCCAGTACTTC. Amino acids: CASIGSAEETQYF.

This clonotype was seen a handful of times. The CDR3 region has the DNA TGTGCCAGCAGCCCGAGTAGCGGGGGGTACCAAGAGACCCAGTACTTC. Its protein is CASSPSSGGYQETQYF. The gene calls are TRBV7-2 and TRBJ2-5; 10 nucleotides align to TRBD2. This CDR3 has 16 residues. V gave up 5 bases and J gave up 0 bases; unmatched junction bases: 6. CDR1 and CDR2 from the germline V gene are SGHTA and FQGNSA.

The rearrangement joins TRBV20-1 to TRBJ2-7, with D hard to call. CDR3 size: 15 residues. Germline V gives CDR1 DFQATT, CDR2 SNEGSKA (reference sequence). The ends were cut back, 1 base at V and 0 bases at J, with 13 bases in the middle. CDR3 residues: CSARVQKRGSYEQYF. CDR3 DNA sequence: TGCAGTGCTAGAGTTCAGAAAAGAGGCTCCTACGAGCAGTACTTC.

The CDR3 DNA follows: TGCAGCGTTGACAGGTCGCCCGGCGGGGAGACCCAGTACTTC. Amino acid sequence: CSVDRSPGGETQYF. The chain is built from TRBV29-1 and TRBJ2-5, with D perhaps TRBD2 (5 bases). Trimming shortened V by 3 bases and J by 5 bases, and 16 bases separated the two germline ends. CDR3 length: 14 amino acids. Germline V gene data show CDR1 as SQVTM and CDR2 as ANQGSEA. Looking up the rest from reference TRBV29-1 and TRBJ2-5 gives the full variable domain: SAVISQKPSRDICQRGTSLTIQCQVDSQVTMMFWYRQQPGQSLTLIATANQGSEATYESGFVIDKFPISRPNLTFSTLTVSNMSPEDSSIYLCSVDRSPGGETQYFGPGTRLLVL.

The DNA of the CDR3 is TGTGCCAGCAGTCCGCCCCGGACAGGGTCCAACGAGCAGTACTTC. It yields the protein CASSPPRTGSNEQYF. This chain connects TRBV27 to TRBJ2-7; 8 nucleotides line up with TRBD1. There are 15 residues in the CDR3. The ends lost 5 bases at V and 5 bases at J; junction bases unmatched: 11. The germline gives CDR1 MNHEY, CDR2 SMNVEV (reference sequence).

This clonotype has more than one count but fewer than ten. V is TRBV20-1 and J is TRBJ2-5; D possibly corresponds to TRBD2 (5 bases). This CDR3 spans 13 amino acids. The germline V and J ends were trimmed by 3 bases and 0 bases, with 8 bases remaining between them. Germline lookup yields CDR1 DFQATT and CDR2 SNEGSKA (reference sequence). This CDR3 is CSASPGNQETQYF. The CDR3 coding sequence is TGCAGTGCTAGTCCGGGGAACCAAGAGACCCAGTACTTC.

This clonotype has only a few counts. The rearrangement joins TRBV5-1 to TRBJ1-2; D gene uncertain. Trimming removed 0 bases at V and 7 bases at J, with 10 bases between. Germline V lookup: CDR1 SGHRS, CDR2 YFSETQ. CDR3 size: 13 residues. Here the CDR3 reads CASSLGSFIGYTF. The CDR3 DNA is TGCGCCAGCAGCTTGGGCAGCTTTATTGGCTACACCTTC.

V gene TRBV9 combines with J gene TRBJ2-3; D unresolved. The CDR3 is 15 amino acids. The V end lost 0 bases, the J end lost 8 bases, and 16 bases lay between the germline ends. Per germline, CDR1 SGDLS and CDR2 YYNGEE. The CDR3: CASSVDETGWTTQYF. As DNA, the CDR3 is TGTGCCAGCAGCGTAGACGAGACTGGGTGGACTACGCAGTATTTT.